This T cell receptor (beta chain) is from a study of blood T cells in healthy people across ages (dated by TCRdb to 2015 to 2017). A note on the overall study: In model experiments, template switching captured about one uniquely barcoded TCR beta cDNA molecule for every two T cells. Using deep sequencing normalized with unique cDNA molecular identifiers, the study measured how TCR beta repertoire diversity changes with age. Four age groups were formed from the donors: young (average roughly 16 years), middle-aged (approximately 39), aged (approximately 60) and long-lived (roughly 88). Donors of different ages were randomly distributed across sequencing lanes to avoid experimental bias. Two additional independent replicas of 1 million unique cDNA reads from the same blood draw were analyzed for two donors (one aged 18 to 30 and one aged 80 or older).

Libraries were constructed by 5' RACE. Sequencing was performed on an Illumina HiSeq 2500. A second about 6 to 11 cycle PCR used a sample-barcoded 5' primer and a J-beta primer mix. A unique molecular identifier was introduced onto each TCR beta cDNA molecule by a template-switch 5' adaptor carrying 12 random nucleotides. Each sample yielded at least 2.5 million CDR3-containing paired-end reads. First-strand cDNA was synthesized from all RNA with the Mint cDNA synthesis kit, primed by a TRBC-specific oligonucleotide. Following uracil-DNA glycosylase treatment, a first 18-cycle PCR with universal primers M1SS and BC2_uni_R was performed on all cDNA. The authors' pipeline ran thus. For normalization, 1 million high-quality reads were randomly selected from each sample, with every read carrying a distinct molecular identifier. Instead of being binned into consensus sequences, reads with shared molecular identifiers were discarded. MiTCR, run with a Q25 quality threshold and the strictest error-elimination algorithm, handled CDR3 identification, clonotype clustering and error correction. Lower-bound total TCR beta diversity was estimated with a nonparametric unseen species model using Euler transformation. TCRdb reprocessed the public reads (quality trimming at Q25 with fastp, clone calling with MiXCR) and kept in-frame beta chains. Entries are consolidated by CDR3 protein sequence, retaining the most common genes and DNA. TCRdb, not the authors, supplied the V and J calls. In this sample the table shows 1.4 million or so distinct CDR3 sequences, 42% of which occur a single time. About 4% of the sample lies in the top ten.

Systemically healthy Caucasian individuals from Russia, roughly 40 in total and aged roughly 6 to 100 years, were included as donors. Each donor gave around 9 milliliters of peripheral blood, collected into EDTA-treated Vacutainer tubes. PBMCs were isolated by Ficoll-Paque density-gradient centrifugation, with at least 6.5 million obtained per sample. Trizol reagent was used to extract total RNA from the PBMCs, yielding at least 6 micrograms per sample. Naive CD45RAhigh/CD27high T cell percentages were measured by flow cytometry on a PBMC aliquot from every donor. From the cysteine through the phenylalanine, the CDR3 covers 12 amino acids. Only CDR3 DNA remains: 36 bases, in frame from the first base. Looking up the germline V gene (reference sequence) yields CDR1 DFQATT and CDR2 SNEGSKA. V is cut by 6 bases and J by 3 bases, and the space between the germline ends is 11 bases. Details on this clonotype: Its antigen specificity is not known. Per-base qualities were not stored, and no clone one base away is much larger.

General conclusions and limits of the study: Donor CMV infection status was unknown, potentially confounding age-related changes in expanded clonotypes. Observed TCR beta diversity per million T cells fell roughly linearly with age, and a significant reduction was already apparent by age around 44. Estimates of total diversity from one million sequenced T cells were regarded as lower bounds and underestimates. Conclusive comparison of naive and antigen-experienced compartments was prevented by the profiling of bulk unsorted PBMCs. Compared with the aged group, more naive CD4+ T cells, fewer expanded clones and increased TCR diversity were shown by the long-lived group, suggesting age selection. The percentage of naive T cells measured by flow cytometry correlated strongly with observed TCR beta diversity.

The sequenced sample consisted of blood. The sequence is built from TRBV20-1 and TRBJ1-2; the D gene cannot be named for sure. The source is a woman between 18 and 30 years old in good health. The DNA sequence is TGCAGTGCCGCACAAGCGGACTATGGCTACACCTTC. It translates to CSAAQADYGYTF.